The 3 T cell receptor beta chains below all came from one sample that was sequenced in a study of STAT3 mutations in large granular lymphocyte leukemia. Study-level findings and limits: In T-cell large granular lymphocyte leukemia, about half of patients showed multiple immunodominant subclonotypes.

TCRdb keeps only in-frame clones here, not all; method: immunoSEQ multiplex PCR. The repertoire holds approximately 15,000 clones, with about 88% as singletons. Their cognate antigens are unknown. The source material was peripheral blood mononuclear cells. The receptors were gathered from a man aged 40-55 years with T-cell large granular lymphocyte leukemia. Some clones in this sample may be carry-over from other donors' samples.

The chain recombines TRBV1 with TRBJ2-2; the table names TRBD2, a call not compared with the DNA. TRBV1 is termed a pseudogene. The length of the CDR3 is 19 residues. The CDR3 loop is CTSSQDSKAGAQRTGELFF. The CDR3 nucleotides are TGCACCAGCAGCCAAGATAGCAAAGCGGGGGCGCAAAGGACCGGGGAGCTGTTTTTT.

The V and J genes are TRBV19 and TRBJ1-5, with D possibly matching TRBD1 (6 bases). The germline gives CDR1 LNHDA, CDR2 SQIVND (reference sequence). This CDR3 has 15 residues. Between the trimmed V and J ends, which lost 3 bases and 5 bases, there was a span of 14 bases. In DNA, the CDR3 is TGTGCCAGTAGTATCGGGGGGGGCAGCCATCAGCCCCAGCATTTT. Its protein is CASSIGGGSHQPQHF.

The chain couples TRBV2 to TRBJ1-4; D not resolved. This CDR3 comprises 11 residues. The germline V gene has CDR1 SNHLY and CDR2 FYNNEI. V lost 6 bases and J 6 bases, leaving 5 bases between the germline ends. CDR3 sequence reads: CASSVYEKLFF. Here the CDR3 DNA reads TGTGCCAGCAGCGTCTATGAAAAACTGTTTTTT. Full variable domain (missing parts from reference TRBV2 and TRBJ1-4): EPEVTQTPSHQVTQMGQEVILRCVPISNHLYFYWYRQILGQKVEFLVSFYNNEISEKSEIFDDQFSVERPDGSNFTLKIRSTKLEDSAMYFCASSVYEKLFFGSGTQLSVL.